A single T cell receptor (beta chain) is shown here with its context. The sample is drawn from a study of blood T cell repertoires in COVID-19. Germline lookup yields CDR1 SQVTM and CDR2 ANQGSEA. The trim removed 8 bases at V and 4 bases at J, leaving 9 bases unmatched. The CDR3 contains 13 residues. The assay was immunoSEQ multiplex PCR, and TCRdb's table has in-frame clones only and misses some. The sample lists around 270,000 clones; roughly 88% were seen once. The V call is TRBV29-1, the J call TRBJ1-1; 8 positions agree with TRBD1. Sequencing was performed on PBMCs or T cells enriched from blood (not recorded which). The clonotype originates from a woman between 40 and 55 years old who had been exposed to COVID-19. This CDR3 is CSPEQGGRTEAFF. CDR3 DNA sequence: TGCAGCCCAGAACAGGGGGGACGCACTGAAGCTTTCTTT.